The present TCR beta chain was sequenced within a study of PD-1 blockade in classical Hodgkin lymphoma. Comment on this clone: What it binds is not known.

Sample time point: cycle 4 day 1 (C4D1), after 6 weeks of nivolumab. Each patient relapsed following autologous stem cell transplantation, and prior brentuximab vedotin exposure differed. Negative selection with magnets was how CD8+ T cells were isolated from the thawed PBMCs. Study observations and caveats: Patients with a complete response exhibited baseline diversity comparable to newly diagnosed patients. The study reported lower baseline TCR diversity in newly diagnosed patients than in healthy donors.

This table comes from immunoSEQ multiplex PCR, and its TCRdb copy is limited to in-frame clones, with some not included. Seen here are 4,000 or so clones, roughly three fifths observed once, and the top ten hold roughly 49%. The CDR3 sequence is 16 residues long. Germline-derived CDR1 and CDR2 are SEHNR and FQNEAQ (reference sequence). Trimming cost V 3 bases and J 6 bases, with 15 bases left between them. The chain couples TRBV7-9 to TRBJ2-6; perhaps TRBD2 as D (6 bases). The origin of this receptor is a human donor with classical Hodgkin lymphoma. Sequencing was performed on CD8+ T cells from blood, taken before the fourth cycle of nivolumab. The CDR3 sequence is CASSFPPGTAANVLTF. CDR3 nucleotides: TGTGCCAGCAGCTTTCCTCCAGGGACTGCGGCCAACGTCCTGACTTTC.